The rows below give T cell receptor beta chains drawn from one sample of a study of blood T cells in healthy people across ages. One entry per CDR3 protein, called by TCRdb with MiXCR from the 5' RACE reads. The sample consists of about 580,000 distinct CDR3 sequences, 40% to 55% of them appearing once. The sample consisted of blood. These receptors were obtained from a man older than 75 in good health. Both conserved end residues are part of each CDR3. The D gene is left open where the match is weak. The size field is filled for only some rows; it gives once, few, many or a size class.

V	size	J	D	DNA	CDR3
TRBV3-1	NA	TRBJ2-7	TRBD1	TGTGCCAGCAGCCAAGGACAGGGTCGGGACCACTCCTACGAGCAGTACTTC	CASSQGQGRDHSYEQYF
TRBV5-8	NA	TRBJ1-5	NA	TGTGCCAGCAGCCGCGGGAGGATTAGCAATCAGCCCCAGCATTTT	CASSRGRISNQPQHF
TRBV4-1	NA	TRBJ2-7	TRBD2	TGCGCCAGCAGCCAAGATAAAGGACTAGACTCCTACGAGCAGTACTTC	CASSQDKGLDSYEQYF
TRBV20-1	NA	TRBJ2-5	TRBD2	TGCAGTGCGCCGATTGGGGGACTAGGAGAGACCCAGTACTTC	CSAPIGGLGETQYF
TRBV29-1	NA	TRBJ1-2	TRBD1	TGCAGCGTTGGGGACAGGGAGGACTATGGCTACACCTTC	CSVGDREDYGYTF
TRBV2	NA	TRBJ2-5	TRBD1	TGTGCCAGCAGTAGAGGGACAGAATTCGAGACCCAGTACTTC	CASSRGTEFETQYF
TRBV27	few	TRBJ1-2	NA	TGTGCCAGCAGTTTATCGTCCGGGCGGTATGGCTACACCTTC	CASSLSSGRYGYTF
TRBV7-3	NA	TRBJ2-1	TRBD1	TGTGCCAGCAGCGACCCGGGACAGTTCTACAATGAGCAGTTCTTC	CASSDPGQFYNEQFF
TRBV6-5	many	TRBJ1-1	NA	TGTGCCAGCAGTTACCGGCGAGTAGGGGGAAGCGCTGAAGCTTTCTTT	CASSYRRVGGSAEAFF
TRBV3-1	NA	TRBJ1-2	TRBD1	TGTGCCAGCAGCCGAGGACAGGGGGCGCGGAATGGCTACACCTTC	CASSRGQGARNGYTF
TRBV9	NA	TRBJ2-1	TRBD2	TGTGCCAGCGGCTCGACGGCGGCGGGGGATGAGCAGTTCTTC	CASGSTAAGDEQFF
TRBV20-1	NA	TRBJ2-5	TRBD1	TGCAGTTCATACGGGACAGGGATTCGAGAGACCCAGTACTTC	CSSYGTGIRETQYF
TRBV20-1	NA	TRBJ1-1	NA	TGCAGTGCCAATGGGGACCTCTATGAAGCTTTCTTT	CSANGDLYEAFF
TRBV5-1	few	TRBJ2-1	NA	TGCGCCAGCAGTGGTAGGGTGTCCAATGAGCAGTTCTTC	CASSGRVSNEQFF
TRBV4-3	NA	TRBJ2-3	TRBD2	TGCGCCAGCAGCCCCCAAGCGGGAGTCATGGCAGATACGCAGTATTTT	CASSPQAGVMADTQYF
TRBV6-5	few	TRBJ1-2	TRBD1	TGTGCCAGCAGTTACTCGGACAGGGGTGAAGGAGGCTACACCTTC	CASSYSDRGEGGYTF
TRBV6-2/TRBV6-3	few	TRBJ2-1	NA	TGTGCCAGCACTCGCGGCGGAGCTTACAATGAGCAGTTCTTC	CASTRGGAYNEQFF
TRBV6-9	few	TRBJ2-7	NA	TGTGCCAGCAGTTACAGGCTAGAAGCCTTGGGGGAGCAGTACTTC	CASSYRLEALGEQYF
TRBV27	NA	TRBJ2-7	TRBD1	TGTGCCAGCAGTCCTCGACAGGGAATCTCCCACGAGCAGTACTTC	CASSPRQGISHEQYF
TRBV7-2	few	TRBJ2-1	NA	TGTGCCAGCAGCCTGGGACTGCCTCTAGGGGGTGAGCAGTTCTTC	CASSLGLPLGGEQFF
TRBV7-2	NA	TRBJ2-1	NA	TGTGCCAGCAGCTTGCTTCGAAACAATGAGCAGTTCTTC	CASSLLRNNEQFF
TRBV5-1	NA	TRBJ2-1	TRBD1	TGCGCCAGCGGGACAGAATACAATGAGCAGTTCTTC	CASGTEYNEQFF
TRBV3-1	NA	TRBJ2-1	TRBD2	TGTGCCAGCAGCCCAAGGGCTAGCGGGGACTACAATGAGCAGTTCTTC	CASSPRASGDYNEQFF
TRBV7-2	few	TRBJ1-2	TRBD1	TGTGCCAGCAGCTCCAAGACAGGGAACTATGGCTACACCTTC	CASSSKTGNYGYTF
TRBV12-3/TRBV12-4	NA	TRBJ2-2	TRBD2	TGTGCCAGCATGGGGAGCGGGGGAACGAACACCGGGGAGCTGTTTTTT	CASMGSGGTNTGELFF
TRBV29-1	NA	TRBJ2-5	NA	TGCAGCGTTGAGGGGGGGGACAGAAGAGAGACCCAGTACTTC	CSVEGGDRRETQYF
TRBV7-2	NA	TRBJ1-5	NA	TGTGCCAGCAGCTTAAGTTACCCTGGTCAGAATCAGCCCCAGCATTTT	CASSLSYPGQNQPQHF
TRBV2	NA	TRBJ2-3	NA	TGTGCCAGCAGTGAGGCGAGGGATACGCAGTATTTT	CASSEARDTQYF
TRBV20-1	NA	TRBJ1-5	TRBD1	TGCAGTGCTGCGGGACAGAGATTCGATCAGCCCCAGCATTTT	CSAAGQRFDQPQHF
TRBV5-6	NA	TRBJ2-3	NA	TGTGCCAGCAGCCTGTACAGGGTTGCAGATACGCAGTATTTT	CASSLYRVADTQYF
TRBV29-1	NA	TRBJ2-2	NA	TGCAGCGTTGAGGGGGGACAGCCCTTTCGAACCGGGGAGCTGTTTTTT	CSVEGGQPFRTGELFF
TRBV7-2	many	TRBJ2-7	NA	TGTGCCAGCAGCTCCAACCCTAGGAGGGATTCAAGAGGGTACGAGCAGTACTTC	CASSSNPRRDSRGYEQYF
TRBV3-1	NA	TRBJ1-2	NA	TGTGCCAGCAGCCGTGGACCGGAGGCACCCTATGGCTACACCTTC	CASSRGPEAPYGYTF
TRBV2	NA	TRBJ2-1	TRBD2	TGTGCCAGCAGCGTTGGACTAGCGAGAGCGGGCTCCTACAATGAGCAGTTCTTC	CASSVGLARAGSYNEQFF
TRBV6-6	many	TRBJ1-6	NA	TGTGCCAGCAGAATGGGACGGCCGAATACGGATTCACCCCTCCACTTT	CASRMGRPNTDSPLHF